These T cell receptor beta chains were read from a single sample in a study of neurological immune-mediated disorders. MiXCR, run by TCRdb on the 5' RACE reads, gives a single entry per CDR3 protein. The top ten clones hold approximately 3.4% of a sample with 85,000 to 110,000 distinct CDR3 sequences, roughly a tenth of them seen once. Sequenced sample: PBMCs. These receptors were taken from a female donor with HTLV-1-associated myelopathy (HAM/TSP). CDR3s include the opening cysteine and the closing phenylalanine or tryptophan. Fields, in order: CDR3 protein, CDR3 DNA, D gene, clone size, V gene, J gene. The D gene is left open where the match is weak. The size entry is marked missing in some rows and otherwise reads once, few, many or a size class.

CDR3aa: CASSSGGARGEQFF
CDR3nt: TGCGCCAGCAGCTCAGGCGGGGCCCGAGGTGAGCAGTTCTTC
d_gene: -
abundance: few
v_gene: TRBV5-1
j_gene: TRBJ2-1

CDR3aa: CASSPRQGLKSNYGYTF
CDR3nt: TGTGCCAGCAGTCCGCGACAGGGGCTGAAGTCTAACTATGGCTACACCTTC
d_gene: TRBD1
abundance: many
v_gene: TRBV12-3/TRBV12-4
j_gene: TRBJ1-2

CDR3aa: CASSAGEKFGGYTF
CDR3nt: TGTGCCAGCAGTGCAGGGGAGAAATTCGGTGGCTACACCTTC
d_gene: -
abundance: few
v_gene: TRBV12-3/TRBV12-4
j_gene: TRBJ1-2

CDR3aa: CASMGWGLGAGELFF
CDR3nt: TGTGCCAGCATGGGATGGGGTCTGGGGGCCGGGGAGCTGTTTTTT
d_gene: -
abundance: many
v_gene: TRBV27
j_gene: TRBJ2-2

CDR3aa: CASSLGSGELFF
CDR3nt: TGCGCCAGCAGCTTGGGGTCCGGGGAGCTGTTTTTT
d_gene: -
abundance: -
v_gene: TRBV5-1
j_gene: TRBJ2-2

CDR3aa: CSAIHGAVNTEAFF
CDR3nt: TGCAGTGCTATACATGGGGCCGTGAACACTGAAGCTTTCTTT
d_gene: -
abundance: -
v_gene: TRBV20-1
j_gene: TRBJ1-1

CDR3aa: CASSLGGQGSYEQYF
CDR3nt: TGTGCCAGCAGTTTAGGTGGACAGGGCTCCTACGAGCAGTACTTC
d_gene: TRBD1
abundance: -
v_gene: TRBV12-3/TRBV12-4
j_gene: TRBJ2-7

CDR3aa: CSVGPRATYEQYF
CDR3nt: TGCAGCGTTGGTCCCCGGGCAACCTACGAGCAGTACTTC
d_gene: -
abundance: many
v_gene: TRBV29-1
j_gene: TRBJ2-7

CDR3aa: CASSQDGPSNPTDTQYF
CDR3nt: TGCGCCAGCAGCCAAGATGGGCCATCTAACCCCACAGATACGCAGTATTTT
d_gene: -
abundance: many
v_gene: TRBV4-1
j_gene: TRBJ2-3

CDR3aa: CASSFTGGDTIYF
CDR3nt: TGTGCCAGCAGCTTTACAGGGGGGGACACCATATATTTT
d_gene: TRBD1
abundance: many
v_gene: TRBV7-3
j_gene: TRBJ1-3